Listed here are 5 T cell receptor beta chains from one sample, sequenced in a study of blood T cell repertoires in COVID-19. Assay used: immunoSEQ multiplex PCR; TCRdb lists only in-frame clones, some missing. The data contain some 150,000 clones, 65% to 80% of them singletons. Sequenced input: peripheral blood. The receptor source for this set is a man aged 55-75 years with acute or convalescent COVID-19.

The chain combines TRBV24-1 with TRBJ2-3, with D maybe TRBD1 (6 bases). CDR3 length: 14 residues. V was shortened by 8 bases and J by 0 bases, with 11 bases between the two germline ends. CDR1 is KGHDR, CDR2 SFDVKD, per germline. The CDR3 sequence is CATKGQRSTDTQYF. The CDR3 region has the DNA TGTGCCACCAAAGGACAGCGAAGCACAGATACGCAGTATTTT.

The V and J genes are TRBV5-5 and TRBJ2-1; 8 bases fit TRBD2. Germline V lookup: CDR1 SGHKS, CDR2 YYEKEE (reference sequence). This CDR3 contains 15 residues. J gave up 0 bases and V 10 bases, and 9 bases lay outside the gene matches. CDR3 in DNA: TGTGCCGGGAGCTCCGGGACTAGCTCCTACAATGAGCAGTTCTTC. Residues: CAGSSGTSSYNEQFF.

Regarding this clone: Compared with germline, one end of the junction differs, possibly owing to a read error. Other DNA sequences in this sample translate to the same CDR3. The chain is built from TRBV6-6 and TRBJ1-6, with 7 bases matching TRBD1. The CDR3 totals 16 residues. Germline V lookup: CDR1 MNHNY, CDR2 SVGAGI (reference sequence). In DNA, the CDR3 is TGTGCCAGTAGTTTACCGGACAGGAGCACAAATTCACCCCTCCACTTT. This translates into CASSLPDRSTNSPLHF.

This clone was detected a few times. This chain joins TRBV9 and TRBJ2-1; 7 positions agree with TRBD2. V shed 0 bases and J 10 bases; nucleotides not matched to a gene: 1. CDR1 and CDR2 (germline): SGDLS, YYNGEE. The CDR3 covers 12 residues. The CDR3 DNA follows: TGTGCCAGCAGCGTAGGGCGGGAGGAGCAGTTCTTC. It encodes CASSVGREEQFF.

The chain uses TRBV19 and TRBJ1-5, with TRBD1 matching over 10 bases. Trimming at V came to 9 bases and at J to 7 bases, leaving 12 bases not matched to a gene. The CDR3 has 15 amino acids. Germline CDR1 reads LNHDA; CDR2 reads SQIVND (reference sequence). CDR3 protein: CASNPGQGKGQPQHF. CDR3 coding DNA: TGTGCCAGCAACCCGGGACAGGGGAAGGGACAGCCCCAGCATTTT.